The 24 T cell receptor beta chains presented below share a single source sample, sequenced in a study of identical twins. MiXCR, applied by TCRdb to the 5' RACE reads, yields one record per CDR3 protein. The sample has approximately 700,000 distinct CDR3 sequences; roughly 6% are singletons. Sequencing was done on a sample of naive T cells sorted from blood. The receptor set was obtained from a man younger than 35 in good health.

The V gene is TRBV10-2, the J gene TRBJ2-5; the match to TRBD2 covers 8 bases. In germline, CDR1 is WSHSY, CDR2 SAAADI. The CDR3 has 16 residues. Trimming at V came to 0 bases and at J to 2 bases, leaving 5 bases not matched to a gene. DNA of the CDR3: TGCGCCAGCAGTGAGTCGATAGCGGGGAATCAAGAGACCCAGTACTTC. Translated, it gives CASSESIAGNQETQYF.

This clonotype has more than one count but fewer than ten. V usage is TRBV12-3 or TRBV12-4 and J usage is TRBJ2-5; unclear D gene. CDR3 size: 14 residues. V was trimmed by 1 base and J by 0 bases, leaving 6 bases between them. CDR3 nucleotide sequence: TGTGCCAGCAGTTTAGGTATAGACCAAGAGACCCAGTACTTC. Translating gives CASSLGIDQETQYF.

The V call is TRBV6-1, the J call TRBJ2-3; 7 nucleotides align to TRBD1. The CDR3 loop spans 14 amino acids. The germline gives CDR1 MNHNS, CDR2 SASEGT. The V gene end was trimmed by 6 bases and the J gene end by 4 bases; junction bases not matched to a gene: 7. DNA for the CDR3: TGTGCCAGCAGAGGTGGGACAGTCCCAGATACGCAGTATTTT. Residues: CASRGGTVPDTQYF.

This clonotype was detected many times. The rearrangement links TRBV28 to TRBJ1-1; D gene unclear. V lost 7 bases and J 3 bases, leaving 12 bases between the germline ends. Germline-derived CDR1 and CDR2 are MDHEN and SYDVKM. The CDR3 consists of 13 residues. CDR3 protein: CASTLGSDTEAFF. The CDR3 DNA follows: TGTGCCAGCACCCTGGGGTCCGACACTGAAGCTTTCTTT.

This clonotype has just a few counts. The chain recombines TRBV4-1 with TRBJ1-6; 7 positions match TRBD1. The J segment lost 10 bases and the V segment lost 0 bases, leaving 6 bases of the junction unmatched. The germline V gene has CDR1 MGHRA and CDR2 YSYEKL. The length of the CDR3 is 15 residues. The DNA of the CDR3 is TGCGCCAGCAGCCAAGATTCAGGGGGTGGCTCACCCCTCCACTTT. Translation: CASSQDSGGGSPLHF.

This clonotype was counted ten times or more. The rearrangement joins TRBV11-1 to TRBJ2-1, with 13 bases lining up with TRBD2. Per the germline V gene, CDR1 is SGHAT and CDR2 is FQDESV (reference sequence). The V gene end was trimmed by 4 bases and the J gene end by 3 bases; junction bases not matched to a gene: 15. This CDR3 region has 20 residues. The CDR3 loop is CASSSRGGLAGSEGYNEQFF. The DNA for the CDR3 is TGTGCCAGCAGCTCCAGGGGGGGACTAGCGGGATCTGAAGGCTACAATGAGCAGTTCTTC.

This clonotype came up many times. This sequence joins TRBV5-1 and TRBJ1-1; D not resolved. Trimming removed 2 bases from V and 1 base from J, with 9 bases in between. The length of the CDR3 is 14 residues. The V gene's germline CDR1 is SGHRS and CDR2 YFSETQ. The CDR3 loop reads CASSFGESNTEAFF. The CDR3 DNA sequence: TGCGCCAGCAGCTTCGGAGAATCGAACACTGAAGCTTTCTTT.

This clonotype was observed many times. CDR3 residues: CASRYMSSTDTQYF. DNA for the CDR3: TGTGCCAGCAGATACATGTCTAGCACAGATACGCAGTATTTT. The rearrangement joins TRBV28 to TRBJ2-3; D is ambiguous. The CDR3 has 14 residues. V was cut by 6 bases and J by 0 bases, with 10 bases left in between. The germline gives CDR1 MDHEN, CDR2 SYDVKM. The full variable domain, completed using reference TRBV28 and TRBJ2-3, is DVKVTQSSRYLVKRTGEKVFLECVQDMDHENMFWYRQDPGLGLRLIYFSYDVKMKEKGDIPEGYSVSREKKERFSLILESASTNQTSMYLCASRYMSSTDTQYFGPGTRLTVL.

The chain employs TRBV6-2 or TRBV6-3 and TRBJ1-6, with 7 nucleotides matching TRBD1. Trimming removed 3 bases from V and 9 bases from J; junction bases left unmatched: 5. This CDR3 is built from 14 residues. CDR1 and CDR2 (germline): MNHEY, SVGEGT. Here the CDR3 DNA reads TGTGCCAGCAGTTATGTAGGGGGCAGTTCACCCCTCCACTTT. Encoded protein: CASSYVGGSSPLHF.

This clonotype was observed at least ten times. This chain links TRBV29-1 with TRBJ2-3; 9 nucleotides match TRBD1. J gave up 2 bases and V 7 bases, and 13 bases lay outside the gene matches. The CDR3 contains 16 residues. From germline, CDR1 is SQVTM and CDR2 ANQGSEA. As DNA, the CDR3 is TGCAGCGCAAGGACGGGACAGGGTCTCTTCACAGATACGCAGTATTTT. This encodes CSARTGQGLFTDTQYF.

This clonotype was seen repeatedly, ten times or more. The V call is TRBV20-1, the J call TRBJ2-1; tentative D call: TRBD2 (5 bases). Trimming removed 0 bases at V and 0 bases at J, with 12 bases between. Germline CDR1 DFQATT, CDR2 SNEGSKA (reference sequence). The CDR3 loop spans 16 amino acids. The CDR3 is CSARDWERRSYNEQFF. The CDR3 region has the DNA TGCAGTGCTAGAGATTGGGAGCGGCGCTCCTACAATGAGCAGTTCTTC.

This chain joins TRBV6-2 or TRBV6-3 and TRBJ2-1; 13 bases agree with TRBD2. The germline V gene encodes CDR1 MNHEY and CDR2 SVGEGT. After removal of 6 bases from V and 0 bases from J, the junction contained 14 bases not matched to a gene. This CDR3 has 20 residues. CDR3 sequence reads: CASSLYPGLAGQSSYNEQFF. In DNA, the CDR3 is TGTGCCAGCAGCCTTTATCCGGGACTAGCGGGGCAGAGCTCCTACAATGAGCAGTTCTTC.

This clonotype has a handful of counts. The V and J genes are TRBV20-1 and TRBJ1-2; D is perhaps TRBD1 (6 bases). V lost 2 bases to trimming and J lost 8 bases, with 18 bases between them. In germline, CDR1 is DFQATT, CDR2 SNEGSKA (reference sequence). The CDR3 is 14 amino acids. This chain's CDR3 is CSARTGRGEGGYTF. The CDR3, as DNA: TGCAGTGCTAGAACGGGCAGGGGAGAGGGCGGCTACACCTTC.

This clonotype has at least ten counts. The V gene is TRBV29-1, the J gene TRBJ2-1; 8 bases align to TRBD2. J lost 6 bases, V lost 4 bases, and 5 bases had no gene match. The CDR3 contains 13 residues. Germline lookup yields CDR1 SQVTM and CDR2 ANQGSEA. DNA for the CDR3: TGCAGCGTTGGGACTAGCTTGGTCAATGAGCAGTTCTTC. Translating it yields CSVGTSLVNEQFF.

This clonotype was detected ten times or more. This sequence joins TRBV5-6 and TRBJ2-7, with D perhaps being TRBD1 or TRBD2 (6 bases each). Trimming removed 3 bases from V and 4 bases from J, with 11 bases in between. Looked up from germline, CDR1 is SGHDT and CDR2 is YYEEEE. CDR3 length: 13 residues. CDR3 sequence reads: CASSWGAGYEQYV. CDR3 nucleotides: TGTGCCAGCAGCTGGGGGGCTGGGTACGAGCAGTACGTC.

This CDR3 reads CASSFYTSGSRSTYNEQFF. As DNA, the CDR3 is TGTGCCAGCAGTTTCTACACTAGCGGGAGTCGTTCAACCTACAATGAGCAGTTCTTC. The rearrangement uses TRBV28 and TRBJ2-1; 11 positions agree with TRBD2. The ends lost 3 bases at V and 2 bases at J; junction bases unmatched: 12. The CDR3 has 19 amino acids. Germline V CDR1 and CDR2: MDHEN, SYDVKM.

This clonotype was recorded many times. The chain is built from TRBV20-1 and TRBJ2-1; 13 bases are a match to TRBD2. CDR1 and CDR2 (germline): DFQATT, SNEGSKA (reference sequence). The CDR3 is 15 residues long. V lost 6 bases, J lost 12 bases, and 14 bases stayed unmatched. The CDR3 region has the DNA TGCAGTGCCACTCATATTGGACTAGCGGGAGTTTCGCAGTTCTTC. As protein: CSATHIGLAGVSQFF.

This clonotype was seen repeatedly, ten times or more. Here the CDR3 DNA reads TGTGCCAGCTCACCTATGGGTAATTACGAGCAGTACTTC. Protein product: CASSPMGNYEQYF. The rearrangement links TRBV18 to TRBJ2-7; no clear D. The germline CDR1 and CDR2 sequences are KGHSH and LQKENI. CDR3 size: 13 residues. Trimming took 3 bases from V and 4 from J, leaving 10 bases between them.

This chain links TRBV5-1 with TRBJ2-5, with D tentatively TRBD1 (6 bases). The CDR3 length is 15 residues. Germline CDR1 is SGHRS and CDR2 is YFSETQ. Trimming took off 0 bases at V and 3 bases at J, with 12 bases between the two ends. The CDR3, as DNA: TGCGCCAGCAGCTTGGGGGGGCAGGCCAAAGAGACCCAGTACTTC. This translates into CASSLGGQAKETQYF.

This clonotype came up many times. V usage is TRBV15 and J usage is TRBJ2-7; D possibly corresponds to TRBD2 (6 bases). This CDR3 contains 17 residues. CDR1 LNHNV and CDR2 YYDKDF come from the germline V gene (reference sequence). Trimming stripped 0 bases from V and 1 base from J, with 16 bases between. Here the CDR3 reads CATSREGGPRVSYEQYF. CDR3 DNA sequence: TGTGCCACCAGCAGAGAGGGAGGCCCGCGAGTATCCTACGAGCAGTACTTC.

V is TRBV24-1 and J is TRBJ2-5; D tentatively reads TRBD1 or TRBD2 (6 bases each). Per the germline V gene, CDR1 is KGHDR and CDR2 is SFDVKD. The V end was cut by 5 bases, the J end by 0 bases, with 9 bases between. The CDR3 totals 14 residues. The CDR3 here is CATSGGAYQETQYF. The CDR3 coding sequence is TGTGCCACCAGTGGGGGGGCGTACCAAGAGACCCAGTACTTC.

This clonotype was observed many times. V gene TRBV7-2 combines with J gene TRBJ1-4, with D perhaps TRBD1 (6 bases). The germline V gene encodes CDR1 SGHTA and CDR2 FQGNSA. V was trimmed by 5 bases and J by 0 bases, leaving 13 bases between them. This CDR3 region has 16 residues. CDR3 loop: CASSINRQATNEKLFF. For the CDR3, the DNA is TGTGCCAGCAGCATAAACCGACAGGCAACTAATGAAAAACTGTTTTTT.

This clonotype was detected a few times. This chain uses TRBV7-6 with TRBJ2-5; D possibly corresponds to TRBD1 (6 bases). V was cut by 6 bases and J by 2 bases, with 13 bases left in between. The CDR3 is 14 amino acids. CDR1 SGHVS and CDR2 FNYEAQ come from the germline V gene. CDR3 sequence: CASRRDTLQETQYF. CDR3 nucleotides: TGTGCCAGCAGACGGGACACATTGCAAGAGACCCAGTACTTC.

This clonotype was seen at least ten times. Written as DNA, the CDR3 is TGCAGCGTTCGGACAGATCAGAATGAAAAACTGTTTTTT. Encoded protein: CSVRTDQNEKLFF. This rearrangement joins TRBV29-1 to TRBJ1-4, with a possible D match to TRBD1 (6 bases). V gave up 5 bases and J gave up 5 bases, with 12 bases separating them. The CDR3 is 13 residues long. Germline V lookup: CDR1 SQVTM, CDR2 ANQGSEA.